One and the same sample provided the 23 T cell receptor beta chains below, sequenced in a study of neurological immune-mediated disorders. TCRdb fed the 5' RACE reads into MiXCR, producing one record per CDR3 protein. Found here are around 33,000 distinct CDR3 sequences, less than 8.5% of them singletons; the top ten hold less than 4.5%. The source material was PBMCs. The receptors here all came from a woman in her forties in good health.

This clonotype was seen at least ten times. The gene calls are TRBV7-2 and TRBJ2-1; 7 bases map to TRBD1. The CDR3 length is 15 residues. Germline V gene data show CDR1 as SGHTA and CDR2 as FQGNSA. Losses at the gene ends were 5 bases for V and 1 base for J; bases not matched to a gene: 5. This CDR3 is CASSRTGGSYNEQFF. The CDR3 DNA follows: TGTGCCAGCAGCCGGACAGGCGGTTCCTACAATGAGCAGTTCTTC.

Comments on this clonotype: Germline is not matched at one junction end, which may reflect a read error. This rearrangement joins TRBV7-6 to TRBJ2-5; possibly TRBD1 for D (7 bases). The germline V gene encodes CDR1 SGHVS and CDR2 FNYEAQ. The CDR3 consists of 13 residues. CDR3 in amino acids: CAIATGFREIQYF. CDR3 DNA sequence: TGTGCCATCGCGACAGGGTTTCGGGAGATCCAGTACTTC.

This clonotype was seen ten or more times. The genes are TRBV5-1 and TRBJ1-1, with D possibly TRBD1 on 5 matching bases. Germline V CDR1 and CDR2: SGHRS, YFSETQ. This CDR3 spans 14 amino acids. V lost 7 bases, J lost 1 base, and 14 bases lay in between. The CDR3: CASGRGLQNTEAFF. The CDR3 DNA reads TGCGCCAGCGGGAGGGGACTCCAGAACACTGAAGCTTTCTTT.

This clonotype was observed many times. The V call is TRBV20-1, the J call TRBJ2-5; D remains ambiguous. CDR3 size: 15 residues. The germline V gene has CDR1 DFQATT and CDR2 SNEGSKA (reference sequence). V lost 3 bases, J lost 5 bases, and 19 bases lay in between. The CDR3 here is CSARRVGPHRETQYF. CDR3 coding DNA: TGCAGTGCTAGGAGAGTCGGACCTCACCGGGAGACCCAGTACTTC.

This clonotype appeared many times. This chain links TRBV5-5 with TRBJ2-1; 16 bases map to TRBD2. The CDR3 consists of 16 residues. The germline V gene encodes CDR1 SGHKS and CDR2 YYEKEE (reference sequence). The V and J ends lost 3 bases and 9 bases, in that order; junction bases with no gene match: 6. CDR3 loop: CASSWGGTSGRAEQFF. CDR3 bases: TGTGCCAGCAGCTGGGGGGGGACTAGCGGGAGGGCTGAGCAGTTCTTC.

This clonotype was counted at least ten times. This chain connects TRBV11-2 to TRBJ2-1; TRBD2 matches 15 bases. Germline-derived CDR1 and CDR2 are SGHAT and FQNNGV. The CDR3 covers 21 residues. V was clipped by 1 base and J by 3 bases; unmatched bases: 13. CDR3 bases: TGTGCCAGCAGCTTAGGATTTAGGGGACTAGCGGGAGGAGGCTACTACAATGAGCAGTTCTTC. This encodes CASSLGFRGLAGGGYYNEQFF.

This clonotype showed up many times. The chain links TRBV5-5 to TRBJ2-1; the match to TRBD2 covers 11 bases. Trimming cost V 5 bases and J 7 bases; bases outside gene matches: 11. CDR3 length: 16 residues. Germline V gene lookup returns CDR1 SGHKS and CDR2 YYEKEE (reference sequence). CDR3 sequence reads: CASRGFSGGAKNEQFF. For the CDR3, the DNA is TGTGCCAGCAGGGGTTTTAGCGGGGGGGCTAAGAATGAGCAGTTCTTC.

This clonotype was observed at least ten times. The CDR3, as DNA: TGTGCCAGCAGCTCTACTCCGCAGTGGGGAACTGAAGCTTTCTTT. Translated: CASSSTPQWGTEAFF. V usage is TRBV7-8 and J usage is TRBJ1-1; no clear D. The V gene lost 4 bases and the J gene lost 5 bases, with 17 bases spanning the gap. There are 15 residues in the CDR3. Germline lookup yields CDR1 SGHVS and CDR2 FQNEAQ. The variable domain in full, with the rest retrieved from reference TRBV7-8 and TRBJ1-1, is GAGVSQSPRYKVAKRGQDVALRCDPISGHVSLFWYQQALGQGPEFLTYFQNEAQLDKSGLPSDRFFAERPEGSVSTLKIQRTQQEDSAVYLCASSSTPQWGTEAFFGQGTRLTVV.

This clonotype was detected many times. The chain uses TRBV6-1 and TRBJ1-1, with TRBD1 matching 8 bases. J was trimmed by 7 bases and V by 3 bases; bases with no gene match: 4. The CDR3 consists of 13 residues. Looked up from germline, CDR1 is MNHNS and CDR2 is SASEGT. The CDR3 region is CASSEWTGYEAFF. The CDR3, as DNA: TGTGCCAGCAGTGAGTGGACAGGGTATGAAGCTTTCTTT.

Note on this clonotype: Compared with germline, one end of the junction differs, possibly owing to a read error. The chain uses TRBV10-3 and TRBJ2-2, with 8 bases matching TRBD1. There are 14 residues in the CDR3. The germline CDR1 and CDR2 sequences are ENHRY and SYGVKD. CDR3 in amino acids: CVIQGARDTGELFF. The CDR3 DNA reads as TGTGTCATCCAGGGGGCCAGGGACACCGGGGAGCTGTTTTTT.

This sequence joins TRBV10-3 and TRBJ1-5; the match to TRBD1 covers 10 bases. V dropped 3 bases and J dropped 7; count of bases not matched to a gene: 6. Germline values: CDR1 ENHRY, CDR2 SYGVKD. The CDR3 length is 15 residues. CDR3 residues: CAISDFGQGDQPQHF. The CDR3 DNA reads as TGTGCCATCAGTGATTTCGGACAGGGGGACCAGCCCCAGCATTTT.

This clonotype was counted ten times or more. The CDR3 nucleotides are TGTGCCAGCAGCTTGGGCGGGGGGGCAGATACGCAGTATTTT. Translated: CASSLGGGADTQYF. V and J are TRBV7-2 and TRBJ2-3; 9 positions agree with TRBD2. CDR3 length: 14 amino acids. V shed 3 bases, J shed 4 bases, and the junction held 2 bases outside the gene matches. Germline CDR1 SGHTA, CDR2 FQGNSA.

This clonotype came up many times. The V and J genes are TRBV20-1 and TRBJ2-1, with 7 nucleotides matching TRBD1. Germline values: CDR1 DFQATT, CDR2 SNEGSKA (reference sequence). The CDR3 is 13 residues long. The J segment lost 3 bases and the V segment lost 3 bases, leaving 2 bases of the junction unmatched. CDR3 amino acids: CSARGTDYNEQFF. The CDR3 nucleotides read TGCAGTGCTAGGGGGACAGACTACAATGAGCAGTTCTTC.

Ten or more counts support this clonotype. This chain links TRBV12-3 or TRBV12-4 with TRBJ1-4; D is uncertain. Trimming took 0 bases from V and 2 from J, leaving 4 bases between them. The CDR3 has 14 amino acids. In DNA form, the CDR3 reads TGTGCCAGCAGTTTAGCGGGGACTAATGAAAAACTGTTTTTT. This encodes CASSLAGTNEKLFF.

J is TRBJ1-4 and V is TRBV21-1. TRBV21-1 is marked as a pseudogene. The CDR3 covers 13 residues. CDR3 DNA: TGTGCCAGCAGCTCGAGCACTCGAGAAAAACTGTTTTTT. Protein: CASSSSTREKLFF.

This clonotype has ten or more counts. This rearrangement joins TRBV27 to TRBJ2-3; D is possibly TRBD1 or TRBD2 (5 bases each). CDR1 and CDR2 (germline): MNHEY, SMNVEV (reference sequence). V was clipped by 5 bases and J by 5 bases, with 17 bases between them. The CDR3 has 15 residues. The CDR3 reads CASSNRGPLVDTQYF. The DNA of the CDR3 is TGTGCCAGCAGTAACCGGGGCCCCTTGGTAGATACGCAGTATTTT.

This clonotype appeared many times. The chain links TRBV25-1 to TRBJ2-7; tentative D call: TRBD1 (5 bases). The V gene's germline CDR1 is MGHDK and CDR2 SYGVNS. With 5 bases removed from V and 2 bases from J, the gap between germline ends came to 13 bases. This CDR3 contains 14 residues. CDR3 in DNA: TGTGCCAGCAGTAAAGGGGCCCTCGCCTACGAGCAGTACTTC. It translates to CASSKGALAYEQYF.

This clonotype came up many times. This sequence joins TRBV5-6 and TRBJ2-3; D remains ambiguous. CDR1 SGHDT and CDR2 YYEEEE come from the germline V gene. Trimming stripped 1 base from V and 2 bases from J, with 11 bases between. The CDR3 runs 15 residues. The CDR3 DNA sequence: TGTGCCAGCAGCTTGATCCGGCTTATCACAGATACGCAGTATTTT. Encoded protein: CASSLIRLITDTQYF.

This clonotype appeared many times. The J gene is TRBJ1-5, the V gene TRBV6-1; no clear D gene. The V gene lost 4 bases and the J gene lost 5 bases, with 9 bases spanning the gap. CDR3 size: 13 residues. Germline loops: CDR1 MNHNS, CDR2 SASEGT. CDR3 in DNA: TGTGCCAGCAGTGTAGAACCCGATCAGCCCCAGCATTTT. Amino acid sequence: CASSVEPDQPQHF.

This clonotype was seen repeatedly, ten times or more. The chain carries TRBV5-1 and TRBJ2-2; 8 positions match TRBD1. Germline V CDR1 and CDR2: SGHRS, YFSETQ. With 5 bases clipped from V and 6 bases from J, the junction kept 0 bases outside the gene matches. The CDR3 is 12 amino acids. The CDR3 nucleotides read TGCGCCAGCAGACAGGGGGCCGGGGAGCTGTTTTTT. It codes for CASRQGAGELFF.

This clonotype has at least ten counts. As DNA, the CDR3 is TGTGCCAGCAGCGGGGGACTAGCGGGAGTGGAGACCCAGTACTTC. Amino acid sequence: CASSGGLAGVETQYF. This rearrangement joins TRBV7-9 to TRBJ2-5; 14 bases are a match to TRBD2. This CDR3 has 15 residues. V lost 5 bases and J lost 5; bases outside the gene matches: 4. Germline CDR1 reads SEHNR; CDR2 reads FQNEAQ (reference sequence).

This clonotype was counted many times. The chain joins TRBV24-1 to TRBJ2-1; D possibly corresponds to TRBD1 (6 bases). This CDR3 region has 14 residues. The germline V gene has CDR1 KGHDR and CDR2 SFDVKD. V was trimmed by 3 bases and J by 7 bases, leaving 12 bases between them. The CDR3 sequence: CATSDGSQGNEQFF. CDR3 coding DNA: TGTGCCACCAGTGATGGTTCACAGGGAAATGAGCAGTTCTTC.

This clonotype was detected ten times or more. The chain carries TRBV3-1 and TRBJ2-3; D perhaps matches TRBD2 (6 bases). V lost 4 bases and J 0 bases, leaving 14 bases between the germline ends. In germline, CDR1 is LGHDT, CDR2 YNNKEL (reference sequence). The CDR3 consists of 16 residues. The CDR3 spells CASSPTGGASTDTQYF. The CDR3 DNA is TGTGCCAGCAGCCCCACTGGCGGGGCTAGCACAGATACGCAGTATTTT.